Listed below are T cell receptor beta chains from one sample, sequenced in a study of CD8 T cells in ankylosing spondylitis. TCRdb re-called the 5' RACE reads with MiXCR, one entry per CDR3 protein. The table has fewer than 500,000 distinct CDR3 sequences, approximately 26% seen once. The sample was blood, either unsorted or a sorted T cell fraction (not recorded which). All receptors come from a male donor with ankylosing spondylitis. The CDR3 runs from the conserved cysteine through the conserved F or W. D genes are given only for firm matches. Some rows mark clone size as missing; the rest say once, few, many or name a class of expanded clone.

J gene: TRBJ2-1; D gene: TRBD1; CDR3 length: 16; V gene: TRBV7-9; clone size: -; CDR3 DNA: TGTGCCAGCACTAACGGGACAGTACTCTCCTACAATGAGCAGTTCTTC; CDR3 protein: CASTNGTVLSYNEQFF
J gene: TRBJ2-5; D gene: TRBD2; CDR3 length: 18; V gene: TRBV11-2; clone size: -; CDR3 DNA: TGTGCCAGCAGCTTTCGGGCTCAAGGACTAGCCTTGCGGGAGACCCAGTACTTC; CDR3 protein: CASSFRAQGLALRETQYF
J gene: TRBJ1-5; D gene: TRBD1; CDR3 length: 17; V gene: TRBV5-6; clone size: many; CDR3 DNA: TGTGCCAGCAGCCAAATTCAGGGGGCGAAGGGCAATCAGCCCCAGCATTTT; CDR3 protein: CASSQIQGAKGNQPQHF
J gene: TRBJ2-3; D gene: TRBD2; CDR3 length: 16; V gene: TRBV5-4; clone size: -; CDR3 DNA: TGTGCCAGCAGCCCCGTTTCAGCGGGAGGGCCGAGTACGCAGTATTTT; CDR3 protein: CASSPVSAGGPSTQYF
J gene: TRBJ1-4; D gene: TRBD1; CDR3 length: 14; V gene: TRBV20-1; clone size: few; CDR3 DNA: TGCAGTGCTTCAGACACGGCAGGGGGTGAAAAACTGTTTTTT; CDR3 protein: CSASDTAGGEKLFF
J gene: TRBJ2-1; D gene: TRBD2; CDR3 length: 20; V gene: TRBV28; clone size: -; CDR3 DNA: TGTGCCAGCAGTCCGACCTCGATCTTTAGCGGGAGGGCCATCTACAATGAGCAGTTCTTC; CDR3 protein: CASSPTSIFSGRAIYNEQFF
J gene: TRBJ2-7; D gene: -; CDR3 length: 15; V gene: TRBV11-2; clone size: few; CDR3 DNA: TGTGCCAGCAGCTCGTTAGGGAGTAGCATGGACGAGCAGTACTTC; CDR3 protein: CASSSLGSSMDEQYF
J gene: TRBJ2-5; D gene: TRBD2; CDR3 length: 14; V gene: TRBV5-1; clone size: -; CDR3 DNA: TGCGCCAGCAGCTTTCTAGCGGAGCAAGAGACCCAGTACTTC; CDR3 protein: CASSFLAEQETQYF
J gene: TRBJ2-3; D gene: -; CDR3 length: 14; V gene: TRBV20-1; clone size: few; CDR3 DNA: TGCAGTGCTCTCCGTCCCGATAGCACAGATACGCAGTATTTT; CDR3 protein: CSALRPDSTDTQYF
J gene: TRBJ1-1; D gene: -; CDR3 length: 15; V gene: TRBV5-1; clone size: -; CDR3 DNA: TGCGCCAGCAGCTTGGTCCCAAGATCGGACACTGAAGCTTTCTTT; CDR3 protein: CASSLVPRSDTEAFF
J gene: TRBJ2-1; D gene: -; CDR3 length: 15; V gene: TRBV12-3/TRBV12-4; clone size: -; CDR3 DNA: TGTGCCAGCAGCTCCGGGAGTCCCTCCTACAATGAGCAGTTCTTC; CDR3 protein: CASSSGSPSYNEQFF
J gene: TRBJ2-3; D gene: TRBD2; CDR3 length: 15; V gene: TRBV19; clone size: -; CDR3 DNA: TGTGCCAGTAGGGTAAAGCGGGGGAGCACAGATACGCAGTATTTT; CDR3 protein: CASRVKRGSTDTQYF
J gene: TRBJ2-7; D gene: -; CDR3 length: 18; V gene: TRBV4-1; clone size: -; CDR3 DNA: TGCGCCAGCAGCCATCTACCTCCGGGGCTAGCAGACTCCTACGAGCAGTACTTC; CDR3 protein: CASSHLPPGLADSYEQYF
J gene: TRBJ2-5; D gene: TRBD1; CDR3 length: 15; V gene: TRBV24-1; clone size: -; CDR3 DNA: TGTGCCACCAGTGACTCGACAGGGTCTGGGGAGACCCAGTACTTC; CDR3 protein: CATSDSTGSGETQYF
J gene: TRBJ1-5; D gene: TRBD1; CDR3 length: 15; V gene: TRBV20-1; clone size: -; CDR3 DNA: TGCAGTGCTAGAGTCCCAAGACAGGGGGCTTGGCCCCAGCATTTT; CDR3 protein: CSARVPRQGAWPQHF
J gene: TRBJ2-5; D gene: -; CDR3 length: 15; V gene: TRBV12-3/TRBV12-4; clone size: -; CDR3 DNA: TGTGCCAGCAGTTTAAGGGCGGACAGTCGAGAGACCCAGTACTTC; CDR3 protein: CASSLRADSRETQYF
J gene: TRBJ2-3; D gene: TRBD2; CDR3 length: 17; V gene: TRBV7-6; clone size: -; CDR3 DNA: TGTGCCAGCAGCTTAGCGACTGCGGGAGGTTACACAGATACGCAGTATTTT; CDR3 protein: CASSLATAGGYTDTQYF
J gene: TRBJ2-1; D gene: -; CDR3 length: 15; V gene: TRBV5-1; clone size: many; CDR3 DNA: TGCGCCAGCAGCGCCGCCTCCGGGACCTACAATGAGCAGTTCTTC; CDR3 protein: CASSAASGTYNEQFF
J gene: TRBJ1-1; D gene: -; CDR3 length: 14; V gene: TRBV5-1; clone size: -; CDR3 DNA: TGCGCCAGCAGCCCGGCTGGTACTCACCCTGAAGCTTTCTTT; CDR3 protein: CASSPAGTHPEAFF
J gene: TRBJ1-5; D gene: -; CDR3 length: 15; V gene: TRBV12-3/TRBV12-4; clone size: -; CDR3 DNA: TGTGCCAGCAGTTTATCCCCATATAGCAATCAGCCCCAGCATTTT; CDR3 protein: CASSLSPYSNQPQHF
J gene: TRBJ2-3; D gene: -; CDR3 length: 15; V gene: TRBV2; clone size: few; CDR3 DNA: TGTGCCAGCAGTGATTCGGTGGGAGTGGCAGATACGCAGTATTTT; CDR3 protein: CASSDSVGVADTQYF
J gene: TRBJ2-5; D gene: TRBD2; CDR3 length: 12; V gene: TRBV29-1; clone size: -; CDR3 DNA: TGCAGCGAGGGACTAGCCAAGGAGACCCAGTACTTC; CDR3 protein: CSEGLAKETQYF
J gene: TRBJ2-5; D gene: TRBD1; CDR3 length: 14; V gene: TRBV15; clone size: -; CDR3 DNA: TGTGCCACCAGCGGACAAACAGGGGGAGAGACCCAGTACTTC; CDR3 protein: CATSGQTGGETQYF
J gene: TRBJ1-2; D gene: TRBD1; CDR3 length: 16; V gene: TRBV10-3; clone size: -; CDR3 DNA: TGTGCCATCAGTGAGTTCGGGACAGGGTCGTGGTATGGCTACACCTTC; CDR3 protein: CAISEFGTGSWYGYTF
J gene: TRBJ2-1; D gene: -; CDR3 length: 11; V gene: TRBV3-1; clone size: few; CDR3 DNA: TGTGCCAGCAGCCAGCTCTTTGAGCAGTTCTTC; CDR3 protein: CASSQLFEQFF
J gene: TRBJ2-1; D gene: -; CDR3 length: 14; V gene: TRBV29-1; clone size: few; CDR3 DNA: TGCAGCTGTTTTGGGGTTAGCTCCTACAATGAGCAGTTCTTC; CDR3 protein: CSCFGVSSYNEQFF
J gene: TRBJ1-1; D gene: -; CDR3 length: 16; V gene: TRBV6-1; clone size: -; CDR3 DNA: TGTGCCAGCCGTACCCTGAGCAGGGGCTTGAACACTGAAGCTTTCTTT; CDR3 protein: CASRTLSRGLNTEAFF
J gene: TRBJ2-1; D gene: TRBD2; CDR3 length: 14; V gene: TRBV30; clone size: -; CDR3 DNA: TGTGCCTGGAGTGTAGGACTAGCGGGCAATGAGCAGTTCTTC; CDR3 protein: CAWSVGLAGNEQFF
J gene: TRBJ2-1; D gene: -; CDR3 length: 14; V gene: TRBV5-1; clone size: many; CDR3 DNA: TGCGCCAGCAGCTTGGAGGGACTGTACAATGAGCAGTTCTTC; CDR3 protein: CASSLEGLYNEQFF
J gene: TRBJ2-7; D gene: -; CDR3 length: 13; V gene: TRBV7-9; clone size: -; CDR3 DNA: TGTGCCAGCAGCGCCCTTTGGGTCGACGAGCAGTACTTC; CDR3 protein: CASSALWVDEQYF
J gene: TRBJ2-3; D gene: TRBD1; CDR3 length: 15; V gene: TRBV20-1; clone size: few; CDR3 DNA: TGCAGTGCTAGAGGCGACAGGGCCCGCACAGATACGCAGTATTTT; CDR3 protein: CSARGDRARTDTQYF
J gene: TRBJ2-2; D gene: -; CDR3 length: 15; V gene: TRBV2; clone size: few; CDR3 DNA: TGTGCCAGCAGTGAACTTCGGACTGGTACCGGGGAGCTGTTTTTT; CDR3 protein: CASSELRTGTGELFF
J gene: TRBJ1-2; D gene: -; CDR3 length: 15; V gene: TRBV12-3/TRBV12-4; clone size: few; CDR3 DNA: TGTGCCAGCATCTACTCCGGGACTCGCGGCTATGGCTACACCTTC; CDR3 protein: CASIYSGTRGYGYTF
J gene: TRBJ2-1; D gene: TRBD2; CDR3 length: 14; V gene: TRBV5-1; clone size: -; CDR3 DNA: TGCGCCAGCGAGACTAGCGGGGCCGGAAGGGAGCAGTTCTTC; CDR3 protein: CASETSGAGREQFF
J gene: TRBJ2-2; D gene: TRBD1; CDR3 length: 13; V gene: TRBV4-1; clone size: -; CDR3 DNA: TGCGCCAGCAGCCTGGACAGGATCGGGGAGCTGTTTTTT; CDR3 protein: CASSLDRIGELFF
J gene: TRBJ2-7; D gene: -; CDR3 length: 13; V gene: TRBV12-3/TRBV12-4; clone size: -; CDR3 DNA: TGTGCCAACAGCCTAAGGCGATCCTACGAGCAGTACTTC; CDR3 protein: CANSLRRSYEQYF
J gene: TRBJ2-4; D gene: TRBD1; CDR3 length: 14; V gene: TRBV7-2; clone size: -; CDR3 DNA: TGTGCCAGCAGCTACAGGACAGGGGGAAACATTCAGTACTTC; CDR3 protein: CASSYRTGGNIQYF